These 20 T cell receptor beta chains were all obtained from the same sample, sequenced in a study of cytomegalovirus exposure and HLA in healthy donors (dated by TCRdb to the late 2010s). Libraries were made using the immunoSEQ multiplex PCR assay. Sourced from immuneACCESS, this table was stored by TCRdb with only in-frame sequences that have V and J called. A share of the clones is absent; for the studies checked, an unresolved V gene accounts for under half, and the remainder has no known explanation. Here the sample has roughly 150,000 clones; roughly 89% occur a single time. The ten largest make up around 3.4% of the sample. What was sequenced was PBMCs. Receptor source: a woman under 30 in good health and CMV-seropositive.

The rearrangement joins TRBV7-2 to TRBJ1-5; weak D call: TRBD1 (6 bases). The germline V gene encodes CDR1 SGHTA and CDR2 FQGNSA. CDR3 length: 17 residues. V gave up 5 bases and J gave up 4 bases, with 21 bases separating them. The CDR3: CASSPMSRDIGNQPQHF. CDR3 in DNA: TGTGCCAGCAGCCCGATGTCCCGGGACATAGGGAATCAGCCCCAGCATTTT. The full variable domain, its missing parts supplied by reference TRBV7-2 and TRBJ1-5, is GAGVSQSPSNKVTEKGKDVELRCDPISGHTALYWYRQSLGQGLEFLIYFQGNSAPDKSGLPSDRFSAERTGGSVSTLTIQRTQQEDSAVYLCASSPMSRDIGNQPQHFGDGTRLSIL.

The chain combines TRBV5-3 with TRBJ1-2, with 8 bases identical to TRBD1. TRBV5-3 carries the ORF label, with uncertain function. The CDR3 is made up of 16 amino acids. J gave up 1 base and V 4 bases, and 9 bases lay outside the gene matches. CDR3: CARSPGADRDNYGYTF. DNA for the CDR3: TGTGCCAGAAGCCCCGGGGCGGACAGGGATAACTATGGCTACACCTTC.

This sequence joins TRBV5-6 and TRBJ2-3, with D possibly being TRBD1 (5 bases). In germline, CDR1 is SGHDT, CDR2 YYEEEE. Trimming took off 0 bases at V and 0 bases at J, with 11 bases between the two ends. The CDR3 is made up of 16 amino acids. This CDR3 reads CASSLGQGRSTDTQYF. The CDR3 nucleotides read TGTGCCAGCAGCTTGGGGCAGGGCCGGAGCACAGATACGCAGTATTTT. Together with reference TRBV5-6 and TRBJ2-3, the CDR3 gives the full variable domain: DAGVTQSPTHLIKTRGQQVTLRCSPKSGHDTVSWYQQALGQGPQFIFQYYEEEERQRGNFPDRFSGHQFPNYSSELNVNALLLGDSALYLCASSLGQGRSTDTQYFGPGTRLTVL.

Comments on this clone: One junction end disagrees with the germline gene, perhaps due to a read error. The CDR3 protein is CASSSGLAGEQYF. The CDR3 region has the DNA TGTGCTAGCAGCTCCGGACTAGCGGGCGAGCAGTACTTC. The gene calls are TRBV7-7 and TRBJ2-7; TRBD2 aligns across 11 bases. Per the germline V gene, CDR1 is SSHAT and CDR2 is FNYEAQ (reference sequence). The CDR3 consists of 13 residues.

The J gene is TRBJ1-2, the V gene TRBV30, with D possibly being TRBD1 (6 bases). Per germline, CDR1 GTSNPN and CDR2 SVGIG (reference sequence). The ends were cut back, 7 bases at V and 0 bases at J, with 21 bases in the middle. The CDR3 is 16 residues long. The CDR3 nucleotides are TGTGCCTACGAGTTTCGAGGGGCAGGGGCTAACTATGGCTACACCTTC. Translated: CAYEFRGAGANYGYTF. The full variable domain, its missing parts supplied by reference TRBV30 and TRBJ1-2, is SQTIHQWPATLVQPVGSPLSLECTVEGTSNPNLYWYRQAAGRGLQLLFYSVGIGQISSEVPQNLSASRPQDRQFILSSKKLLLSDSGFYLCAYEFRGAGANYGYTFGSGTRLTVV.

The chain links TRBV18 to TRBJ2-3; no definite D call. Germline V gives CDR1 KGHSH, CDR2 LQKENI. The length of the CDR3 is 13 residues. V gave up 6 bases and J gave up 3 bases, with 10 bases separating them. DNA of the CDR3: TGTGCCAGCTCCATCCTGCGGACAGATACGCAGTATTTT. Its translation: CASSILRTDTQYF. Using reference TRBV18 and TRBJ2-3 for the parts outside the CDR3, the full variable domain is NAGVMQNPRHLVRRRGQEARLRCSPMKGHSHVYWYRQLPEEGLKFMVYLQKENIIDESGMPKERFSAEFPKEGPSILRIQQVVRGDSAAYFCASSILRTDTQYFGPGTRLTVL.

This clone was counted only a few times. V is TRBV5-1 and J is TRBJ2-7; possible D gene TRBD2, 6 bases. V lost 5 bases, J lost 3 bases, and 12 bases lay in between. This CDR3 has 13 residues. CDR1 and CDR2 from the germline V gene are SGHRS and YFSETQ. CDR3 loop: CASRYEEGYEQYF. The CDR3 nucleotides are TGCGCCAGCAGATATGAGGAGGGCTACGAGCAGTACTTC.

The chain combines TRBV4-1 with TRBJ2-1, with TRBD2 matching 8 bases. With V trimmed by 3 bases and J by 1 base, 5 bases remained unmatched. This CDR3 is 16 amino acids long. The germline V gene has CDR1 MGHRA and CDR2 YSYEKL. The CDR3 spells CASSHLAGLSYNEQFF. DNA for the CDR3: TGCGCCAGCAGCCACCTAGCGGGTTTATCCTACAATGAGCAGTTCTTC.

The chain links TRBV19 to TRBJ2-1, with a possible D match to TRBD1 (5 bases). Germline V lookup: CDR1 LNHDA, CDR2 SQIVND (reference sequence). CDR3 length: 15 amino acids. Trimming pared 3 bases from V and 4 bases from J, leaving 13 bases between. For the CDR3, the DNA is TGTGCCAGTAGTATCATTCTCGACAGTTACAATGAGCAGTTCTTC. This sequence encodes CASSIILDSYNEQFF.

This clone has just one count. The chain combines TRBV5-1 with TRBJ2-7; 7 bases fit TRBD2. The CDR3 loop spans 17 amino acids. Germline lookup yields CDR1 SGHRS and CDR2 YFSETQ. The junction had 17 bases not matched to a gene; V was cut back by 3 bases and J by 5 bases. CDR3 amino acids: CASSWEPPGGSVHEQYF. In nucleotides, the CDR3 is TGCGCCAGCAGCTGGGAACCCCCTGGCGGGAGTGTCCACGAGCAGTACTTC.

The chain employs TRBV28 and TRBJ2-7; 8 nucleotides line up with TRBD1. The CDR3 runs 15 residues. The V gene end was trimmed by 2 bases and the J gene end by 2 bases; junction bases not matched to a gene: 5. Germline CDR1 is MDHEN and CDR2 is SYDVKM. CDR3 coding DNA: TGTGCCAGCAGTTTAGGGGGACAGGTGACCTACGAGCAGTACTTC. This codes for CASSLGGQVTYEQYF.

This chain uses TRBV7-2 with TRBJ2-7; D is unresolved. This CDR3 is 12 amino acids long. Germline-derived CDR1 and CDR2 are SGHTA and FQGNSA. The V end was cut by 4 bases, the J end by 1 base, with 5 bases between. The CDR3 spells CASSSPSYEQYF. For the CDR3, the DNA is TGTGCCAGCAGCTCCCCTTCCTACGAGCAGTACTTC.

The chain combines TRBV6-5 with TRBJ2-5; 11 bases line up with TRBD2. CDR1 MNHEY and CDR2 SVGAGI come from the germline V gene. The CDR3 is made up of 15 amino acids. V lost 6 bases, J lost 5 bases, and 8 bases stayed unmatched. The CDR3 coding sequence is TGTGCCAGCAGCAGACTAGCGGGACGGGGGGAGACCCAGTACTTC. Translation gives CASSRLAGRGETQYF.

CDR3 nucleotide sequence: TGCGCCAGCAGCAACGGACAGGGGGGGACAGATACGCAGTATTTT. As protein: CASSNGQGGTDTQYF. V gene TRBV10-1 combines with J gene TRBJ2-3; 10 nucleotides align to TRBD1. V was clipped by 6 bases and J by 3 bases; unmatched bases: 6. The germline CDR1 and CDR2 sequences are WNHNN and SYGVQD (reference sequence). The CDR3 totals 15 residues.

This sequence joins TRBV2 and TRBJ1-1; no firm D call. Trimming shortened V by 6 bases and J by 8 bases, and 4 bases separated the two germline ends. The CDR3 extends over 9 amino acids. Germline CDR1 and CDR2: SNHLY and FYNNEI. The CDR3, as DNA: TGTGCCAGCAGACAAGAAGCTTTCTTT. This codes for CASRQEAFF. The variable domain in full, completed from reference TRBV2 and TRBJ1-1, reads EPEVTQTPSHQVTQMGQEVILRCVPISNHLYFYWYRQILGQKVEFLVSFYNNEISEKSEIFDDQFSVERPDGSNFTLKIRSTKLEDSAMYFCASRQEAFFGQGTRLTVV.

In the case of this clone: Additional DNA sequences in this sample encode the identical CDR3. The V and J genes are TRBV6-1 and TRBJ1-5; TRBD1 matches at 7 bases. The CDR3 totals 14 residues. Germline CDR1 MNHNS, CDR2 SASEGT. V trimming: 4 bases; J trimming: 6 bases; junction bases outside the gene matches: 6. CDR3 DNA sequence: TGTGCCAGCAGTGTCGACAGGGTCGGTCAGCCCCAGCATTTT. This codes for CASSVDRVGQPQHF.

The chain recombines TRBV7-9 with TRBJ1-2; TRBD1 might be the D (5 bases). The germline V gene has CDR1 SEHNR and CDR2 FQNEAQ (reference sequence). The CDR3 consists of 14 residues. V gave up 3 bases and J gave up 4 bases, with 12 bases separating them. DNA for the CDR3: TGTGCCAGCAGCTTCGGAGGGGCCGTCTATGGCTACACCTTC. Its protein is CASSFGGAVYGYTF. Combining the CDR3 with reference TRBV7-9 and TRBJ1-2 gives the whole variable domain DTGVSQNPRHKITKRGQNVTFRCDPISEHNRLYWYRQTLGQGPEFLTYFQNEAQLEKSRLLSDRFSAERPKGSFSTLEIQRTEQGDSAMYLCASSFGGAVYGYTFGSGTRLTVV.

In its sample, this clone was seen once. This chain joins TRBV5-1 and TRBJ1-1; maybe TRBD1 (6 bases). Germline values: CDR1 SGHRS, CDR2 YFSETQ. Trimming took 2 bases from V and 0 from J, leaving 8 bases between them. The CDR3 spans 14 residues. DNA for the CDR3: TGCGCCAGCAGCTTCGGGACAATGAACACTGAAGCTTTCTTT. Translated: CASSFGTMNTEAFF.

The rearrangement joins TRBV30 to TRBJ2-7; D is ambiguous. Germline V gene lookup returns CDR1 GTSNPN and CDR2 SVGIG (reference sequence). There are 11 residues in the CDR3. The germline V and J ends were trimmed by 1 base and 6 bases, with 7 bases remaining between them. The CDR3 coding sequence is TGTGCCTGGAGTGCGACAATCGAGCAGTACTTC. Its protein product is CAWSATIEQYF.

The chain has TRBV11-2 and TRBJ2-3; TRBD2 matches 14 bases. Germline loops: CDR1 SGHAT, CDR2 FQNNGV. This CDR3 has 16 residues. The trim removed 5 bases at V and 6 bases at J, leaving 7 bases unmatched. Written as DNA, the CDR3 is TGTGCCAGCAGCAATGGACTAGCGGGAGGTCTTGATACGCAGTATTTT. Its translation is CASSNGLAGGLDTQYF.